A selection of T cell receptor beta chains follows, all from one sample in a study of T-cell memory formation after mild COVID-19. TCRdb independently ran MiXCR on the 5' RACE reads; one entry per CDR3 protein. Among fewer than 150,000 distinct CDR3 sequences listed, about 18% were seen once. Input material: PBMCs or a T cell subset sorted from them (not recorded which). The receptors derive from a young man who had mild COVID-19 (a few samples of this study predate the infection). Cell type and time point are not known. CDR3s include the opening cysteine and the closing phenylalanine or tryptophan. Fields, in order: CDR3 DNA, CDR3 protein, J gene, D gene, V gene, clone size. The D gene is left open where the match is weak. A row's size may be missing; if present it is once, few, many or a size class.

CDR3 DNA: TGTGCCAGCAGCACGGTGACAGGGGTAGGCTATGGCTACACCTTC
CDR3 protein: CASSTVTGVGYGYTF
J gene: TRBJ1-2
D gene: TRBD1
V gene: TRBV7-2
clone size: few

CDR3 DNA: TGTGCCACCAGTGATGCCGGGACTAGCGGGGGGGCCTACAATGAGCAGTTCTTC
CDR3 protein: CATSDAGTSGGAYNEQFF
J gene: TRBJ2-1
D gene: TRBD2
V gene: TRBV24-1
clone size: NA

CDR3 DNA: TGTGCCAGCAGTTTTAGCGCGAATCAGCCCCAGCATTTT
CDR3 protein: CASSFSANQPQHF
J gene: TRBJ1-5
D gene: NA
V gene: TRBV12-3/TRBV12-4
clone size: NA

CDR3 DNA: TGTGCCAGCAGTGTAACCCAGGCCAGGGGCGGAGAGACCCAGTACTTC
CDR3 protein: CASSVTQARGGETQYF
J gene: TRBJ2-5
D gene: NA
V gene: TRBV6-1
clone size: NA

CDR3 DNA: TGTGCCAGCAGCGCTTCAGGGGGCGGGTATGAGACCCAGTACTTC
CDR3 protein: CASSASGGGYETQYF
J gene: TRBJ2-5
D gene: TRBD1
V gene: TRBV7-3
clone size: few

CDR3 DNA: TGTGCCAGCAGCTTAGGACAGCGCCCAATTCCAAACACCGGGGAGCTGTTTTTT
CDR3 protein: CASSLGQRPIPNTGELFF
J gene: TRBJ2-2
D gene: NA
V gene: TRBV7-6
clone size: NA

CDR3 DNA: TGCGCCAGCAGCCAATCGCCGGGACTAGCGGGGCGCAATGAGCAGTTCTTC
CDR3 protein: CASSQSPGLAGRNEQFF
J gene: TRBJ2-1
D gene: TRBD2
V gene: TRBV4-3
clone size: NA

CDR3 DNA: TGTGCCAGCAGTGAGGCCAGCCTTGGGGCCAACGTCCTGACTTTC
CDR3 protein: CASSEASLGANVLTF
J gene: TRBJ2-6
D gene: NA
V gene: TRBV2
clone size: NA

CDR3 DNA: TGTGCCAGCAGCCTTAGCGGGGGCCGAAGGGAGCAGTTCTTC
CDR3 protein: CASSLSGGRREQFF
J gene: TRBJ2-1
D gene: TRBD2
V gene: TRBV28
clone size: NA

CDR3 DNA: TGTGCCAGCAGTTACCGACACCCACCCAGAACTGGAAACACCATATATTTT
CDR3 protein: CASSYRHPPRTGNTIYF
J gene: TRBJ1-3
D gene: NA
V gene: TRBV6-5
clone size: NA

CDR3 DNA: TGTGCCAGCAGCTTAGGCGCCTCAAGTAGCTACGAGCAGTACTTC
CDR3 protein: CASSLGASSSYEQYF
J gene: TRBJ2-7
D gene: NA
V gene: TRBV7-2
clone size: NA

CDR3 DNA: TGTGCCAGCAGTTTAGCCGGACAGGGGGCGAATCAGCCCCAGCATTTT
CDR3 protein: CASSLAGQGANQPQHF
J gene: TRBJ1-5
D gene: TRBD1
V gene: TRBV12-3/TRBV12-4
clone size: few

CDR3 DNA: TGCAGTGCTAGAGGGGAAATGGGCCTCGAGCAGTACTTC
CDR3 protein: CSARGEMGLEQYF
J gene: TRBJ2-7
D gene: NA
V gene: TRBV20-1
clone size: few

CDR3 DNA: TGCGCCAGCAGCTTGGGGCCCGCCGGGGAACAAGAGACCCAGTACTTC
CDR3 protein: CASSLGPAGEQETQYF
J gene: TRBJ2-5
D gene: NA
V gene: TRBV5-1
clone size: NA

CDR3 DNA: TGTGCCGCGACTAGCGGGGCAGATACGCAGTATTTT
CDR3 protein: CAATSGADTQYF
J gene: TRBJ2-3
D gene: TRBD2
V gene: TRBV7-2
clone size: NA

CDR3 DNA: TGTGCCAGCAAATGGGGCTCTAGCGGGACCTACGAGCAGTACTTC
CDR3 protein: CASKWGSSGTYEQYF
J gene: TRBJ2-7
D gene: TRBD2
V gene: TRBV6-5
clone size: few

CDR3 DNA: TGTGCCAGCAGCGTAGCTTTAGCGGGGGTCAACACAGATACGCAGTATTTT
CDR3 protein: CASSVALAGVNTDTQYF
J gene: TRBJ2-3
D gene: TRBD2
V gene: TRBV9
clone size: NA

CDR3 DNA: TGCGCCAGCAGCATGGACAGGGTTTACCAAGAGACCCAGTACTTC
CDR3 protein: CASSMDRVYQETQYF
J gene: TRBJ2-5
D gene: TRBD1
V gene: TRBV5-1
clone size: NA

CDR3 DNA: TGCGCCAGCAGCTCCACCTTCGGGAGCACAGATACGCAGTATTTT
CDR3 protein: CASSSTFGSTDTQYF
J gene: TRBJ2-3
D gene: NA
V gene: TRBV5-1
clone size: many

CDR3 DNA: TGTGCCAGCAGCTTATTTCCGGGACCCCAAGAGACCCAGTACTTC
CDR3 protein: CASSLFPGPQETQYF
J gene: TRBJ2-5
D gene: NA
V gene: TRBV11-2
clone size: many

CDR3 DNA: TGTGCCAGCAGCTTCGGACTACCATTAGGGACCCAGTACTTC
CDR3 protein: CASSFGLPLGTQYF
J gene: TRBJ2-5
D gene: NA
V gene: TRBV6-5
clone size: NA

CDR3 DNA: TGCAGCGTTACCGGGACAGGGATCTACGAGCAGTACTTC
CDR3 protein: CSVTGTGIYEQYF
J gene: TRBJ2-7
D gene: TRBD1
V gene: TRBV29-1
clone size: NA

CDR3 DNA: TGTGCCAGCCCCAAGATGCCCCTGGACCTTTATAGCAATCAGCCCCAGCATTTT
CDR3 protein: CASPKMPLDLYSNQPQHF
J gene: TRBJ1-5
D gene: NA
V gene: TRBV6-2/TRBV6-3
clone size: many

CDR3 DNA: TGTGCCAGCAGCCCCAGTGGCAGACTCACAGATACGCAGTATTTT
CDR3 protein: CASSPSGRLTDTQYF
J gene: TRBJ2-3
D gene: NA
V gene: TRBV28
clone size: NA

CDR3 DNA: TGCAGTGCTAGAGACGTCCGACTAGCGGGGGGCCCTCAGTTCTTC
CDR3 protein: CSARDVRLAGGPQFF
J gene: TRBJ2-1
D gene: TRBD2
V gene: TRBV20-1
clone size: few